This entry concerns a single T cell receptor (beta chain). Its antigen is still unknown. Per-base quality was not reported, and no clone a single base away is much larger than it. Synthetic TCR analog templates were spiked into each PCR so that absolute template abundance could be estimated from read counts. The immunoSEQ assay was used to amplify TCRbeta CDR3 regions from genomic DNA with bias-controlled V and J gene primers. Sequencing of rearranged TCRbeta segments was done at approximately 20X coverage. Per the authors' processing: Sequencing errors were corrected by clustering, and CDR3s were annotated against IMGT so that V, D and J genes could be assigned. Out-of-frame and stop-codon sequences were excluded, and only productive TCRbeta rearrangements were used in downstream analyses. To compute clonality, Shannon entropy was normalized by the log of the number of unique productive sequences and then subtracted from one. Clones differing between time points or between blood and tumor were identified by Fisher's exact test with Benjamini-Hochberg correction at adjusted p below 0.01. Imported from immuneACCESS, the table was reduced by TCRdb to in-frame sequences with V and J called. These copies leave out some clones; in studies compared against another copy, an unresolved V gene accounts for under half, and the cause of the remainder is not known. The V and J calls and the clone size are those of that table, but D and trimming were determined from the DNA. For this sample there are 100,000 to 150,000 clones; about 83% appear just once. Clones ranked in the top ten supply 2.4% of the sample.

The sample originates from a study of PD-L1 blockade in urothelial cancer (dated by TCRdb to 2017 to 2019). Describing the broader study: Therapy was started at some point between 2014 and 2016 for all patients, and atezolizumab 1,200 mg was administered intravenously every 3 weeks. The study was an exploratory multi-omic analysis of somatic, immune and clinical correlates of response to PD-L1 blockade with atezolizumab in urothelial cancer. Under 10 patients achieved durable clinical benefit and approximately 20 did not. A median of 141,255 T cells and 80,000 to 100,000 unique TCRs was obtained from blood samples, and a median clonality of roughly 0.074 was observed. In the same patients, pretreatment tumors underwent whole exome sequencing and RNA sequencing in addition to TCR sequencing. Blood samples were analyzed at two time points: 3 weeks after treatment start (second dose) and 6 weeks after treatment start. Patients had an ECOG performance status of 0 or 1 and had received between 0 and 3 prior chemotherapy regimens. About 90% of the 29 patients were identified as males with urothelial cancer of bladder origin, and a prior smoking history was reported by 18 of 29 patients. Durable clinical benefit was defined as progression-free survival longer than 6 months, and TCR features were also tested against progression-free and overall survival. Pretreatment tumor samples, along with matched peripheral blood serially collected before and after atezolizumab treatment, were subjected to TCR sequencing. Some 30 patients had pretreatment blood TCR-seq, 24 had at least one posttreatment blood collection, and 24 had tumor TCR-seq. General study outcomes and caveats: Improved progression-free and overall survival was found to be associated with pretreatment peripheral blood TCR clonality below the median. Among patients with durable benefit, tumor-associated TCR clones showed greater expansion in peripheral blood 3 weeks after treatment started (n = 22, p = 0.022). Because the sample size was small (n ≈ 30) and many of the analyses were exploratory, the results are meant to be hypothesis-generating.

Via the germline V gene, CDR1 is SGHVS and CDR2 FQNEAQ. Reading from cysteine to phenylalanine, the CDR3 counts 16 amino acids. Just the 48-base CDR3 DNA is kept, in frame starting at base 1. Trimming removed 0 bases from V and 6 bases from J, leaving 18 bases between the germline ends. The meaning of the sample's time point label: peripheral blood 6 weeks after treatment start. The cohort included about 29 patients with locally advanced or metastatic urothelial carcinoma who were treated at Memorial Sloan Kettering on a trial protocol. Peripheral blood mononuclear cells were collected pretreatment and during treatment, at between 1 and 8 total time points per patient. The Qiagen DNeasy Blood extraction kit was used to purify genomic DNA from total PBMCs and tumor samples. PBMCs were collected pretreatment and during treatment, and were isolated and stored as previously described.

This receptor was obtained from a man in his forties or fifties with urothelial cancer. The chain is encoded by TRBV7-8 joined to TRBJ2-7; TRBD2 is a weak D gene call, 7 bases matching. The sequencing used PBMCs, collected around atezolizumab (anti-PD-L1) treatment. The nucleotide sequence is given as TGTGCCAGCAGCTTAGCGATGACAGGCGGGAGTGCCGAGCAGTACTTC. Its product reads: CASSLAMTGGSAEQYF.